These 23 T cell receptor beta chains originate from one sample sequenced in a study of cytomegalovirus exposure and HLA in healthy donors. Researchers ran the PCR with 60 Vbeta and 13 Jbeta primers. Using immunoSEQ multiplex PCR, the repertoire was profiled, and TCRdb retains in-frame clones only, with some absent. The table includes 100,000 to 150,000 clones, 74% detected once. The sequenced sample was PBMCs. These TCRs come from a man between 40 and 49 years old in good health and CMV-seropositive.

V and J are TRBV27 and TRBJ1-2; D is ambiguous. Trimming stripped 7 bases from V and 5 bases from J, with 23 bases between. The CDR3 sequence is 16 residues long. The V gene's germline CDR1 is MNHEY and CDR2 SMNVEV (reference sequence). The CDR3: CASTSIGVKSDYGYTF. CDR3 DNA: TGTGCCAGCACCTCAATCGGGGTTAAATCCGATTATGGCTACACCTTC.

This clone was detected once. The V gene is TRBV7-6, the J gene TRBJ1-3, with D uncertain. This CDR3 contains 20 residues. Trimming stripped 1 base from V and 2 bases from J, with 24 bases between. Germline V lookup: CDR1 SGHVS, CDR2 FNYEAQ. The CDR3 reads CASSLETWEGWRSAGNTIYF. The CDR3 DNA sequence: TGTGCCAGCAGCTTAGAGACCTGGGAGGGCTGGCGGTCCGCTGGAAACACCATATATTTT.

V gene TRBV21-1 combines with J gene TRBJ2-3; the tabulated D call, TRBD2, remains unverified against the DNA. TRBV21-1 is recorded as a pseudogene. The CDR3 consists of 18 residues. In DNA, the CDR3 is TGTGCCAGCAGCAAACTGGGGGAGAGCGGGAGACACACAGATACGCAGTATTTT. This gives the protein CASSKLGESGRHTDTQYF.

The chain recombines TRBV15 with TRBJ2-2; possibly TRBD1 for D (6 bases). V lost 1 base to trimming and J lost 4 bases, with 10 bases between them. Germline loops: CDR1 LNHNV, CDR2 YYDKDF (reference sequence). The CDR3 is 15 amino acids. The CDR3 protein is CATSRGKDSTGELFF. In DNA form, the CDR3 reads TGTGCCACCAGCAGAGGAAAGGACAGCACCGGGGAGCTGTTTTTT. The full variable domain, rest sourced from reference TRBV15 and TRBJ2-2, is DAMVIQNPRYQVTQFGKPVTLSCSQTLNHNVMYWYQQKSSQAPKLLFHYYDKDFNNEADTPDNFQSRRPNTSFCFLDIRSPGLGDTAMYLCATSRGKDSTGELFFGEGSRLTVL.

The CDR3 sequence is CASVPSGTRETQYF. The CDR3 region has the DNA TGTGCCAGCGTACCCTCGGGGACTAGGGAGACCCAGTACTTC. The V gene is TRBV7-2, the J gene TRBJ2-5; 8 bases are a match to TRBD2. V dropped 8 bases and J dropped 5; count of bases not matched to a gene: 10. CDR3 length: 14 amino acids. Germline values: CDR1 SGHTA, CDR2 FQGNSA.

This sequence joins TRBV6-4 and TRBJ2-3, with 7 bases matching TRBD1. Germline CDR1 reads MRHNA; CDR2 reads SNTAGT. The CDR3 runs to 14 residues. V shed 0 bases and J 5 bases; nucleotides not matched to a gene: 2. CDR3 coding DNA: TGTGCCAGCAGTGACTCGGCAGGGGGAGATACGCAGTATTTT. Amino acids: CASSDSAGGDTQYF.

The V call is TRBV19, the J call TRBJ2-7; TRBD1 matches at 12 bases. From germline, CDR1 is LNHDA and CDR2 SQIVND (reference sequence). The V gene end was trimmed by 3 bases and the J gene end by 7 bases; junction bases not matched to a gene: 10. The CDR3 runs to 16 residues. CDR3 loop: CASSIVTGQGAREQYF. The CDR3 DNA reads as TGTGCCAGTAGTATTGTAACGGGACAGGGGGCGCGAGAGCAGTACTTC.

This sequence joins TRBV10-1 and TRBJ1-2; a possible D gene is TRBD1 (5 bases). Trimming pared 5 bases from V and 6 bases from J, leaving 10 bases between. Per germline, CDR1 WNHNN and CDR2 SYGVQD (reference sequence). The CDR3 has 12 amino acids. The CDR3 coding sequence is TGCGCCAGCAGTTCCCCGGGGGATGGCTACACCTTC. Translated, it gives CASSSPGDGYTF.

The chain uses TRBV5-1 and TRBJ1-1; no clear D gene. The CDR3 length is 14 residues. CDR1 SGHRS and CDR2 YFSETQ come from the germline V gene. The germline V and J ends were trimmed by 5 bases and 3 bases, with 14 bases remaining between them. The CDR3 sequence: CASSPEGWDTEAFF. Written as DNA, the CDR3 is TGCGCCAGCAGTCCCGAGGGCTGGGACACTGAAGCTTTCTTT.

The rearrangement joins TRBV29-1 to TRBJ1-4; D may be TRBD1 (6 bases). The V end was cut by 6 bases, the J end by 9 bases, with 20 bases between. The CDR3 totals 14 residues. Germline values: CDR1 SQVTM, CDR2 ANQGSEA. The CDR3 sequence is CSVDTGIGDQKLFF. The CDR3 DNA sequence: TGCAGCGTCGATACAGGGATTGGGGATCAAAAACTGTTTTTT.

The rearrangement joins TRBV5-1 to TRBJ2-2, with D maybe TRBD2 (7 bases). V was pared by 0 bases and J by 6 bases, with 9 bases between. The CDR3 runs 14 residues. From germline, CDR1 is SGHRS and CDR2 YFSETQ. CDR3 residues: CASSLGGGSGELFF. In DNA form, the CDR3 reads TGCGCCAGCAGCTTGGGCGGGGGCTCCGGGGAGCTGTTTTTT.

This clone was seen once. The genes are TRBV5-4 and TRBJ1-1; 11 bases align to TRBD1. V shed 1 base and J 2 bases; nucleotides not matched to a gene: 4. This CDR3 has 16 residues. Germline CDR1 reads SGHNT; CDR2 reads YYREEE (reference sequence). In nucleotides, the CDR3 is TGTGCCAGCAGCTTGCCTGGACAGGGGGCTAACACTGAAGCTTTCTTT. Its protein product is CASSLPGQGANTEAFF.

There are a few counts of this clone. The V call is TRBV29-1, the J call TRBJ2-7; D is uncertain. In germline, CDR1 is SQVTM, CDR2 ANQGSEA. CDR3 length: 11 residues. V shed 4 bases and J shed 4 bases, with 8 bases lying between them. CDR3 in amino acids: CSVGAAYEQYF. CDR3 in DNA: TGCAGCGTTGGGGCCGCGTACGAGCAGTACTTC.

The chain has TRBV29-1 and TRBJ2-1; 12 nucleotides align to TRBD2. CDR3 size: 14 residues. V shed 3 bases, J shed 9 bases, and the junction held 6 bases outside the gene matches. The germline V gene encodes CDR1 SQVTM and CDR2 ANQGSEA. The CDR3 DNA reads as TGCAGCGTTGACCCTAGCGGGAGGGCCCTTGAGCAGTTCTTC. The encoded protein is CSVDPSGRALEQFF.

This clone has only a few counts. The chain combines TRBV19 with TRBJ1-1, with a tentative D call TRBD1 (6 bases). Trimming pared 3 bases from V and 4 bases from J, leaving 12 bases between. CDR1 is LNHDA, CDR2 SQIVND, per germline (reference sequence). The CDR3 sequence is 14 residues long. The CDR3 region has the DNA TGTGCCAGTAGTATGTGGGGGCTCGGCACTGAAGCTTTCTTT. Translating it yields CASSMWGLGTEAFF.

V is TRBV28 and J is TRBJ1-1, with D perhaps matching TRBD1 (5 bases). Trimming took off 6 bases at V and 5 bases at J, with 16 bases between the two ends. Looked up from germline, CDR1 is MDHEN and CDR2 is SYDVKM. The CDR3 length is 14 residues. CDR3 sequence: CASREPGQETEAFF. In nucleotides, the CDR3 is TGTGCCAGCAGGGAGCCAGGGCAGGAAACTGAAGCTTTCTTT.

This chain joins TRBV15 and TRBJ2-1, with TRBD2 matching over 10 bases. The ends lost 0 bases at V and 6 bases at J; junction bases unmatched: 5. Germline CDR1 is LNHNV and CDR2 is YYDKDF (reference sequence). The CDR3 runs 16 residues. The CDR3 DNA follows: TGTGCCACCAGCAGAGATCAGCGGGGGGGCGGCAATGAGCAGTTCTTC. Residues: CATSRDQRGGGNEQFF.

This chain connects TRBV6-4 to TRBJ2-7; D perhaps matches TRBD1 (6 bases). The CDR3 has 15 amino acids. Germline V lookup: CDR1 MRHNA, CDR2 SNTAGT. V gave up 7 bases and J gave up 0 bases, with 16 bases separating them. The chain's CDR3 is CASTRGGGRSYEQYF. The CDR3, as DNA: TGTGCCAGCACCAGGGGTGGGGGCCGCTCCTACGAGCAGTACTTC.

The chain joins TRBV29-1 to TRBJ2-1, with 11 positions matching TRBD2. CDR1 SQVTM and CDR2 ANQGSEA come from the germline V gene. V dropped 2 bases and J dropped 4; count of bases not matched to a gene: 16. The CDR3 extends over 19 amino acids. This chain's CDR3 is CSVESIQGGLADLYNEQFF. The CDR3 DNA reads as TGCAGCGTTGAAAGTATCCAGGGGGGACTAGCGGACTTATACAATGAGCAGTTCTTC.

This clone has just a few counts. This chain connects TRBV25-1 to TRBJ2-1; 11 bases line up with TRBD2. CDR1 and CDR2 (germline): MGHDK, SYGVNS. The CDR3 spans 14 residues. Trimming cost V 2 bases and J 15 bases; bases outside gene matches: 9. The CDR3 DNA sequence: TGTGCCAGCAGTGAAGCTGGTAGCGGGAGGGGGAGGTTCTTC. Protein sequence: CASSEAGSGRGRFF.

The chain uses TRBV11-2 and TRBJ2-3; tentative D call: TRBD2 (7 bases). The CDR3 extends over 14 amino acids. V was trimmed by 2 bases and J by 5 bases, leaving 11 bases between them. Germline loops: CDR1 SGHAT, CDR2 FQNNGV. The CDR3 sequence is CASSLPAGQDTQYF. The DNA of the CDR3 is TGTGCCAGCAGCTTACCAGCGGGACAAGATACGCAGTATTTT.

The chain carries TRBV2 and TRBJ2-1; 7 bases are a match to TRBD1. With V trimmed by 7 bases and J by 2 bases, 2 bases remained unmatched. This CDR3 contains 13 residues. Germline CDR1 and CDR2: SNHLY and FYNNEI. Here the CDR3 DNA reads TGTGCCAGCACAGGGGGTCCCTACAATGAGCAGTTCTTC. It codes for CASTGGPYNEQFF.

J is TRBJ2-3 and V is TRBV2; D call uncertain. The CDR3 contains 15 residues. CDR1 is SNHLY and CDR2 is FYNNEI in the germline V gene. V lost 2 bases and J 0 bases, leaving 9 bases between the germline ends. The CDR3 nucleotides read TGTGCCAGCAGTGAATTCGCTCGGAGCACAGATACGCAGTATTTT. Protein: CASSEFARSTDTQYF.